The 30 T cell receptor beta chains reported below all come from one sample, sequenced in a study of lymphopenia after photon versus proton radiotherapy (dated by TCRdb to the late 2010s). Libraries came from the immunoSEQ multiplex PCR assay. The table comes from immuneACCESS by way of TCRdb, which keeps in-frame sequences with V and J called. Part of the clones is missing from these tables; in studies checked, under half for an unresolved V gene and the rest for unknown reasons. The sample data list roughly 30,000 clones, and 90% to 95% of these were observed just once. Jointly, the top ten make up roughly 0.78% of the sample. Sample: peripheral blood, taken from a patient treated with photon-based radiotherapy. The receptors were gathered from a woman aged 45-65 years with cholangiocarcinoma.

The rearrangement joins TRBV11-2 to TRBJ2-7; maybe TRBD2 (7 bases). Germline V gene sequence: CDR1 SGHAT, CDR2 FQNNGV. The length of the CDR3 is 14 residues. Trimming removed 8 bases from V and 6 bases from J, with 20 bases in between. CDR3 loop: CASRSGGPPGEQYF. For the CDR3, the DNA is TGTGCCAGCCGATCCGGGGGGCCTCCGGGCGAGCAGTACTTC.

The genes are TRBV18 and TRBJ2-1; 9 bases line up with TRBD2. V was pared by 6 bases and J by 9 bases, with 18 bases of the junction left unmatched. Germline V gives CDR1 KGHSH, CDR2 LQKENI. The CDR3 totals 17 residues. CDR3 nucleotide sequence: TGTGCCAGCTCCCCCCTGTTAGGCGGGGGGGACGGGGTTGAGCAGTTCTTC. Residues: CASSPLLGGGDGVEQFF.

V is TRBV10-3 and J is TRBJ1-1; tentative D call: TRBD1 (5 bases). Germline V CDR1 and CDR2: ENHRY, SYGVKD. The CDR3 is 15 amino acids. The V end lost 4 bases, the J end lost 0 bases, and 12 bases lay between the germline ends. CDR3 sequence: CAISGGEVMNTEAFF. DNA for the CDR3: TGTGCCATCAGTGGGGGGGAAGTAATGAACACTGAAGCTTTCTTT.

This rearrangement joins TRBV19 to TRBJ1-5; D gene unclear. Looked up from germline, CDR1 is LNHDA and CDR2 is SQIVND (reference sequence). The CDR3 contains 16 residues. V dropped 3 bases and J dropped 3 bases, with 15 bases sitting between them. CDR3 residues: CASSIESTVNNQPQHF. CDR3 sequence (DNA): TGTGCCAGTAGTATCGAGTCTACAGTTAACAATCAGCCCCAGCATTTT.

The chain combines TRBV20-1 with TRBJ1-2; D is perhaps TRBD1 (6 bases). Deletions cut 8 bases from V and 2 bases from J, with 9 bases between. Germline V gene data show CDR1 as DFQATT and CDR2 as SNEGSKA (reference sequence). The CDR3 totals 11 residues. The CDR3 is CSLQGNYGYTF. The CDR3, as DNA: TGCAGTTTACAGGGCAACTATGGCTACACCTTC.

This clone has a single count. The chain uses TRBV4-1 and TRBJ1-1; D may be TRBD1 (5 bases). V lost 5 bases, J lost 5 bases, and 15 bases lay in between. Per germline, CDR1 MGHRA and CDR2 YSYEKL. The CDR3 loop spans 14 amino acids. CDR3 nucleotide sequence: TGCGCCAGCAGCGGTTCGCGGGGGGGTACTGAAGCTTTCTTT. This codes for CASSGSRGGTEAFF.

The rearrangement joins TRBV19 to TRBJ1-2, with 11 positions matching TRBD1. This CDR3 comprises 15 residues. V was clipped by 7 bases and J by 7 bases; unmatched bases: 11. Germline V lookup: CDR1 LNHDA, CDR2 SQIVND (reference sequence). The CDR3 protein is CASTDRRDRGSGYTF. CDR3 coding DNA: TGTGCCAGTACCGATAGGAGGGACAGGGGGAGTGGCTACACCTTC.

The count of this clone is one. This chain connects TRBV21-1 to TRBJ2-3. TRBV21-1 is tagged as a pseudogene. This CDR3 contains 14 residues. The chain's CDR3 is CASSKDGSRDTQYF. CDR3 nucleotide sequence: TGTGCCAGCAGTAAGGACGGGTCGAGGGATACGCAGTATTTT.

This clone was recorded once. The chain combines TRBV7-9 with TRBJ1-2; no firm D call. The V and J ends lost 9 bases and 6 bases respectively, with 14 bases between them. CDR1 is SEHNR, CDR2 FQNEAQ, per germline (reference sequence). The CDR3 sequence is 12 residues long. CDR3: CASKIAIHGYTF. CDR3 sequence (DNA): TGTGCCAGTAAGATAGCCATCCATGGCTACACCTTC.

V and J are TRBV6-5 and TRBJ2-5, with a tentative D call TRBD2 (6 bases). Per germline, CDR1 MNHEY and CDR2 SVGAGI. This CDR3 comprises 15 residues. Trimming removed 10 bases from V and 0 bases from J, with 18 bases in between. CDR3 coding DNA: TGTGCCACCAGCGTCCAAGGAGGGTACCAAGAGACCCAGTACTTC. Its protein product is CATSVQGGYQETQYF.

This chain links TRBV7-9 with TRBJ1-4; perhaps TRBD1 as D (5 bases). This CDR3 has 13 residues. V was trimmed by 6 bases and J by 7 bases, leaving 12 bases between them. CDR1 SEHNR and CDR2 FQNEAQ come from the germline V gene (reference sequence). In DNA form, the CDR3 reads TGTGCCAGCAGGGGCCAGGGCGGTGAAAAACTGTTTTTT. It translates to CASRGQGGEKLFF.

The CDR3 here is CASSAPDREAFF. The CDR3 DNA sequence: TGTGCCAGCAGCGCCCCGGACAGAGAAGCTTTCTTT. The rearrangement uses TRBV5-4 and TRBJ1-1; TRBD1 might be the D (6 bases). Germline V CDR1 and CDR2: SGHNT, YYREEE (reference sequence). The CDR3 contains 12 residues. The germline V and J ends were trimmed by 4 bases and 8 bases, with 12 bases remaining between them.

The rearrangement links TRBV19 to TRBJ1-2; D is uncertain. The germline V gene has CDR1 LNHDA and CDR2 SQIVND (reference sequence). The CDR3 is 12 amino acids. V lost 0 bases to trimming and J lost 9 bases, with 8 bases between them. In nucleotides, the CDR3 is TGTGCCAGTAGTATAGATCAGTTAAGCTACACCTTC. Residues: CASSIDQLSYTF. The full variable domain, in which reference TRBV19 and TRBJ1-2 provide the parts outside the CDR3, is DGGITQSPKYLFRKEGQNVTLSCEQNLNHDAMYWYRQDPGQGLRLIYYSQIVNDFQKGDIAEGYSVSREKKESFPLTVTSAQKNPTAFYLCASSIDQLSYTFGSGTRLTVV.

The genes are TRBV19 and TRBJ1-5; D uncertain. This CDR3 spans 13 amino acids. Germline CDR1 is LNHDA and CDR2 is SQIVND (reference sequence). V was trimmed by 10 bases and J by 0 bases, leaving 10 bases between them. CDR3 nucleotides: TGTGCCACTTCCACTTTTAGCAATCAGCCCCAGCATTTT. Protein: CATSTFSNQPQHF.

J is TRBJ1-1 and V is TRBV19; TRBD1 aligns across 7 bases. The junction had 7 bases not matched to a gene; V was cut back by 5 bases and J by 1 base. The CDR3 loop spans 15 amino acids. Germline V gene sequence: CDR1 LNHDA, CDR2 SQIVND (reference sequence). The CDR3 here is CASSLRTGSNTEAFF. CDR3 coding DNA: TGTGCCAGTAGTCTAAGGACAGGATCGAACACTGAAGCTTTCTTT.

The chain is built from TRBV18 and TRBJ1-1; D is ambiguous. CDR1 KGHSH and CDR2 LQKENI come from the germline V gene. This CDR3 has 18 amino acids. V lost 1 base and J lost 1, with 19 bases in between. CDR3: CASSPRWQASSGNTEAFF. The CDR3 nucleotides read TGTGCCAGCTCACCACGGTGGCAGGCCTCCTCAGGGAACACTGAAGCTTTCTTT. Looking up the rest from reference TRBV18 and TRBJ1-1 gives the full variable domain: NAGVMQNPRHLVRRRGQEARLRCSPMKGHSHVYWYRQLPEEGLKFMVYLQKENIIDESGMPKERFSAEFPKEGPSILRIQQVVRGDSAAYFCASSPRWQASSGNTEAFFGQGTRLTVV.

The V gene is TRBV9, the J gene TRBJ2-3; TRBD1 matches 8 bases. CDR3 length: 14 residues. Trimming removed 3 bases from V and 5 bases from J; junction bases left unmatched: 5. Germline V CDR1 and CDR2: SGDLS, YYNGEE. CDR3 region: CASSGGQGQDTQYF. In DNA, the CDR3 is TGTGCCAGCAGCGGTGGACAGGGCCAAGATACGCAGTATTTT.

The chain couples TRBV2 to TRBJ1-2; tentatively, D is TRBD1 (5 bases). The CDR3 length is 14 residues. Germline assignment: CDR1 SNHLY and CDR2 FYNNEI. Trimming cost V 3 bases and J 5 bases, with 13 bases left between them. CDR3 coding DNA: TGTGCCAGCAGTGAGGGCAGGGCGGGGTATGGCTACACCTTC. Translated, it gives CASSEGRAGYGYTF.

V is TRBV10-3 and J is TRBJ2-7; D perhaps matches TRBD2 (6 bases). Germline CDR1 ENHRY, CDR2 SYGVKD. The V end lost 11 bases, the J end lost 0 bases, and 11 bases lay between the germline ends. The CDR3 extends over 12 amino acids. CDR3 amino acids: CASRGDSYEQYF. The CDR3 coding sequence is TGTGCCTCCCGCGGGGACTCCTACGAGCAGTACTTC.

CDR3 sequence reads: CASGPYNSPLHF. Here the CDR3 DNA reads TGTGCCAGCGGCCCCTATAATTCACCCCTCCACTTT. The J gene is TRBJ1-6, the V gene TRBV6-1; D remains ambiguous. The CDR3 loop spans 12 amino acids. CDR1 is MNHNS, CDR2 SASEGT, per germline. Trimming stripped 8 bases from V and 2 bases from J, with 4 bases between.

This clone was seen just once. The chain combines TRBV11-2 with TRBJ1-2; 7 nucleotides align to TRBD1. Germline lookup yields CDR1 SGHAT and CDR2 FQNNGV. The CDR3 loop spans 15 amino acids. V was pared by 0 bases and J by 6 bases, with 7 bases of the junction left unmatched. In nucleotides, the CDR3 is TGTGCCAGCAGCTTAGATCTGTGGGACAGAAATGGCTACACCTTC. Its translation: CASSLDLWDRNGYTF.

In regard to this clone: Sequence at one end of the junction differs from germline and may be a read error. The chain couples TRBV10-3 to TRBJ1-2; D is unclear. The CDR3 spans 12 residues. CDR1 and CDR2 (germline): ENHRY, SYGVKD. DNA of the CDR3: TGTGCCACCAGTCGCGCAAGTGATGGCTACACCTTC. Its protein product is CATSRASDGYTF.

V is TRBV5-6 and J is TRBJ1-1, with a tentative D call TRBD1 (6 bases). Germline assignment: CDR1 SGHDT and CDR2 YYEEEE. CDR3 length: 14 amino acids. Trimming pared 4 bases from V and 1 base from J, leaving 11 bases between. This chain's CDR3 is CASSPGQSNTEAFF. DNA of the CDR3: TGTGCCAGCAGCCCCGGACAGTCGAACACTGAAGCTTTCTTT.

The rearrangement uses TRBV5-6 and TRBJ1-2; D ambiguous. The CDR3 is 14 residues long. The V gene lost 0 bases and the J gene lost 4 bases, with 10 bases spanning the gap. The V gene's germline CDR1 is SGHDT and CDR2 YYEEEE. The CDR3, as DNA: TGTGCCAGCAGCTTGGGAGAATACTCCTATGGCTACACCTTC. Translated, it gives CASSLGEYSYGYTF.

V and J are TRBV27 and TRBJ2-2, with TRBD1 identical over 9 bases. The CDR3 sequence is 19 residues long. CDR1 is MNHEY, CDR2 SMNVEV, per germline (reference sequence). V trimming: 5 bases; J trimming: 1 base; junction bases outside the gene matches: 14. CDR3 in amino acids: CASSTRPGTGYRNTGELFF. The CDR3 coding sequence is TGTGCCAGCAGTACACGCCCTGGGACAGGGTATAGGAACACCGGGGAGCTGTTTTTT.

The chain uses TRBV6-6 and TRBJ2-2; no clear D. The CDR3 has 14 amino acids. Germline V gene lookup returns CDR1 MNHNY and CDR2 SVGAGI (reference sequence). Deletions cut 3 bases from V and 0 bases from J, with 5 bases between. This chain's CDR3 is CASSYGANTGELFF. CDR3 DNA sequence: TGTGCCAGCAGTTATGGGGCGAACACCGGGGAGCTGTTTTTT.

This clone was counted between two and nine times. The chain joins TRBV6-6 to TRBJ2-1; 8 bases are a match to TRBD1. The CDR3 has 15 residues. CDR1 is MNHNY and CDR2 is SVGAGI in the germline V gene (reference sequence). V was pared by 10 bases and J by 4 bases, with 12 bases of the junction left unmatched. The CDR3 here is CATHPDRDLYNEQFF. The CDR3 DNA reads TGTGCCACCCACCCGGACAGGGACCTTTACAATGAGCAGTTCTTC.

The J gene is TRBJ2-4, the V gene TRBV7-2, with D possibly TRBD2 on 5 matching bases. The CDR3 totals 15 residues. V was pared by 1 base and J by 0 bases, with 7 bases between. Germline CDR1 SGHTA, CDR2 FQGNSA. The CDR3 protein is CASSLEAVAKNIQYF. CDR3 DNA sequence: TGTGCCAGCAGCTTAGAAGCGGTAGCCAAAAACATTCAGTACTTC.

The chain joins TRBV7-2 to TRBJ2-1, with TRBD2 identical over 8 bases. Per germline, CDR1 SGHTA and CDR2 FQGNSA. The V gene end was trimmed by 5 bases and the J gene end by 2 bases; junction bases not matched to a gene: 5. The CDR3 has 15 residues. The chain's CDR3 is CASSRPGGTYNEQFF. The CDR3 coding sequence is TGTGCCAGCAGCCGACCGGGGGGGACCTACAATGAGCAGTTCTTC.

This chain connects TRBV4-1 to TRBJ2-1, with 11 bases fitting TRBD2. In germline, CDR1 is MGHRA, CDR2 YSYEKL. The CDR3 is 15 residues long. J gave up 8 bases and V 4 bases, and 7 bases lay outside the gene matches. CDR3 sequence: CASSLAGGPLYEQFF. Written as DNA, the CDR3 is TGCGCCAGCAGCCTAGCGGGGGGGCCATTGTATGAGCAGTTCTTC.